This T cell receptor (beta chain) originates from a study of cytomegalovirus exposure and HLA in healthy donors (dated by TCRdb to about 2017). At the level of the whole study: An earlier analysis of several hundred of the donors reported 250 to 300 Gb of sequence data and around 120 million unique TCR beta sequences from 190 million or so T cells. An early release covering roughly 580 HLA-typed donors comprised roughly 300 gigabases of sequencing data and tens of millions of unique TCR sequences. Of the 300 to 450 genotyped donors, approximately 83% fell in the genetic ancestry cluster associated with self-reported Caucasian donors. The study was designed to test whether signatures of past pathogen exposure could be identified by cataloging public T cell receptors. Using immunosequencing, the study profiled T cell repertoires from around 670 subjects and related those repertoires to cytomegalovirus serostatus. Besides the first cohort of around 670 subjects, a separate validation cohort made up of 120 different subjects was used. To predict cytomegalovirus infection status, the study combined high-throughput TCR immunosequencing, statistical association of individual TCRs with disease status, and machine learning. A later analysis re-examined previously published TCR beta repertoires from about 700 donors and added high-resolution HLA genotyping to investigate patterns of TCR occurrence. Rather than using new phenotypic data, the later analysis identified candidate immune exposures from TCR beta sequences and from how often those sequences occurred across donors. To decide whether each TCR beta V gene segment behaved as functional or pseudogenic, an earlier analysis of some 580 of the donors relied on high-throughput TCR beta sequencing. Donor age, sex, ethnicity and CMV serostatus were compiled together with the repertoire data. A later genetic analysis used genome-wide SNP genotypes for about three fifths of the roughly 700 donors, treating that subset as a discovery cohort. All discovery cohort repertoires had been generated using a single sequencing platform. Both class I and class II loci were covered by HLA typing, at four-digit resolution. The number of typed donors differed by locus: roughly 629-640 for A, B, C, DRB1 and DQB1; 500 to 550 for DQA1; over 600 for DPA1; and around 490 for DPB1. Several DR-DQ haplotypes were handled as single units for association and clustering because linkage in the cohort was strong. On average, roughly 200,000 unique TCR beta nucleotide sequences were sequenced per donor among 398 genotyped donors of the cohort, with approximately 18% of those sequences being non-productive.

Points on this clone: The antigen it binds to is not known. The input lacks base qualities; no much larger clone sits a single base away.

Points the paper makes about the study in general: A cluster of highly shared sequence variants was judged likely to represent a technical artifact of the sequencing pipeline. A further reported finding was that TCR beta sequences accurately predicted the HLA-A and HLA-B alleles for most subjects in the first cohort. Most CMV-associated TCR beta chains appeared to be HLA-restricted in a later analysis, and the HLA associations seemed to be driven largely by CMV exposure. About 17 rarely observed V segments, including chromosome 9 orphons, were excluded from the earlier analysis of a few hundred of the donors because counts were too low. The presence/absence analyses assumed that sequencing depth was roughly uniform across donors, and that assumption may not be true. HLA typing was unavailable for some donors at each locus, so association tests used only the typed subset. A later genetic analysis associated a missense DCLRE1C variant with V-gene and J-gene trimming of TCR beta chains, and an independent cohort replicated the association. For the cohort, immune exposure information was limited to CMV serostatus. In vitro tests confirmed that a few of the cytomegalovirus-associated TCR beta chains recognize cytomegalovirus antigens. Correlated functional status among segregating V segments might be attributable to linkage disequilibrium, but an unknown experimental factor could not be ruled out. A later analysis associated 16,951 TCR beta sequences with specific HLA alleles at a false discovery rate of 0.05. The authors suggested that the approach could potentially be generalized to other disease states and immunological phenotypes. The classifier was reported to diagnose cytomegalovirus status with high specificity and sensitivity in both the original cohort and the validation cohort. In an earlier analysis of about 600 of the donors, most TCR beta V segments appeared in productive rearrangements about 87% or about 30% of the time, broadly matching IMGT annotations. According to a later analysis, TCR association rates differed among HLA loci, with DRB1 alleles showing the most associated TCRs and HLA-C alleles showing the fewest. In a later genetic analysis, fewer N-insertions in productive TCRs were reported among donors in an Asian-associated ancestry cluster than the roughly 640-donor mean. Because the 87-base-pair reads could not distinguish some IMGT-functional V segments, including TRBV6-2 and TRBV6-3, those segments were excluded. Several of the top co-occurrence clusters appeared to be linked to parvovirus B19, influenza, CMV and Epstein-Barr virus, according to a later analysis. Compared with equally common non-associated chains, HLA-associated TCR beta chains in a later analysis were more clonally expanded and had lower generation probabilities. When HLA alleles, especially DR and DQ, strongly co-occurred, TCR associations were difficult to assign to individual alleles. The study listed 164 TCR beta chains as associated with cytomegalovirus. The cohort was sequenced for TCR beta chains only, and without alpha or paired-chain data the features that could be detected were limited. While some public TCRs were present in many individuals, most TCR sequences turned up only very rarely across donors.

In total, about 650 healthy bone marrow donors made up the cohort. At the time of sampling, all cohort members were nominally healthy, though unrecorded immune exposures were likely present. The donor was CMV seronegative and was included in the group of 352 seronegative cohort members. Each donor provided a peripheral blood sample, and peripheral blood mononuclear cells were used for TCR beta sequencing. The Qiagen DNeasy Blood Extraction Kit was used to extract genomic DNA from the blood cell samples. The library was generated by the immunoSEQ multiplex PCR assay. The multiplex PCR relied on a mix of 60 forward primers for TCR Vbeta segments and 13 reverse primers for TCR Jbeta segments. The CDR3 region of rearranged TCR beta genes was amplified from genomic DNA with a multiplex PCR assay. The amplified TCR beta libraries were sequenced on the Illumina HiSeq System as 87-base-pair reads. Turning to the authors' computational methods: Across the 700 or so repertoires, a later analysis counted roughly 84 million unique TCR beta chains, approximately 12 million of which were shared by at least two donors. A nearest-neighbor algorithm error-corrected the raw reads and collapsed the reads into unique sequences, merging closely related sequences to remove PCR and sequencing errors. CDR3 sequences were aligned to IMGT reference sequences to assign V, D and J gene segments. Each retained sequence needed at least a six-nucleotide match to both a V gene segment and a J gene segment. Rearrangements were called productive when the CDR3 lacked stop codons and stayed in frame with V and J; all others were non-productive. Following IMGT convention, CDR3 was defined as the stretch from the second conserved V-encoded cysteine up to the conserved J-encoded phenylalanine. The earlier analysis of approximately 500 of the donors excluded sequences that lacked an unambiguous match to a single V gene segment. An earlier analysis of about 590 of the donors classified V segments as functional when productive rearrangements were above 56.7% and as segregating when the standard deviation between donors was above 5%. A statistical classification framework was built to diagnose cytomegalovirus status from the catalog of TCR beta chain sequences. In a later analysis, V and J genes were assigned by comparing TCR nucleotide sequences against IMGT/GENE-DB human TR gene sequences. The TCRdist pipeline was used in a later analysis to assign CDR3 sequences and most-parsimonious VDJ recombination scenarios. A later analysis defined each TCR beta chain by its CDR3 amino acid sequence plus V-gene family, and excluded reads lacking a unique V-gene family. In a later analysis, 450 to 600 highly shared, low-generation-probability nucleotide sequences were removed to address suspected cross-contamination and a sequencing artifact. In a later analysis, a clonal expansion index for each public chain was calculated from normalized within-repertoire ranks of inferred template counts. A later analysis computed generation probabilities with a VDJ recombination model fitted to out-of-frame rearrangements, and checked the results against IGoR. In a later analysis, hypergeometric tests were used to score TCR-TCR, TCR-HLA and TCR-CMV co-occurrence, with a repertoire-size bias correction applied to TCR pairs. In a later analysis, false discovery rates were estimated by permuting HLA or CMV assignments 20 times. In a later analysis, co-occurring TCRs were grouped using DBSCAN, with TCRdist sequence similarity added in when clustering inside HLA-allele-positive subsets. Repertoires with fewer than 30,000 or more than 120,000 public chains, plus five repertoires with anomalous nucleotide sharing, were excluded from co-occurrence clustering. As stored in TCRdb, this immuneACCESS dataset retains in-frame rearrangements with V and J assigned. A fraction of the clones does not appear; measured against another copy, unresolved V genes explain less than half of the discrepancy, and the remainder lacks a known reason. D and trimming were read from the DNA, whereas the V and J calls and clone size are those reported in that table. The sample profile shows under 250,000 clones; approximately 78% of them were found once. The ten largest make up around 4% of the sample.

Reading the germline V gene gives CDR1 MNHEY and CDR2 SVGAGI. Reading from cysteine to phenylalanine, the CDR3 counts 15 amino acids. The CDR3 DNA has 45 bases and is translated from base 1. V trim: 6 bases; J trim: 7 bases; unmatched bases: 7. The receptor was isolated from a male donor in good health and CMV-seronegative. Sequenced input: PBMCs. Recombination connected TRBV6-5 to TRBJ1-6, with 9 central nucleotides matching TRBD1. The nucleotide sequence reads TGTGCCAGCAGACTCTCCGGGACAGGGAATTCACCCCTCCACTTT. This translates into CASRLSGTGNSPLHF.